One and the same sample provided the 28 T cell receptor beta chains below, sequenced in a study of human T cells and chemical hapten exposure. A single record per CDR3 protein comes from TCRdb applying MiXCR to the RACE reads. The table has 300,000 to 400,000 distinct CDR3 sequences, approximately 5.1% seen once. The time point: pre-sensitization, week 0. Sample treatment: therapeutic diphenylcyclopropenone sensitization with weekly scalp DPC. The source material was whole blood, sampled in connection with sensitization to the hapten diphenylcyclopropenone (DPC). The receptors here all came from a woman aged 45-60 years with alopecia areata. Some clones in this sample may be carry-over from other donors' samples.

This clonotype came up many times. The chain uses TRBV21-1 and TRBJ2-3; the listed D gene, TRBD1, was not tested against the DNA. TRBV21-1 is an annotated pseudogene. The CDR3 contains 15 residues. The chain's CDR3 is CASSKWVLGADTQYF. The DNA of the CDR3 is TGTGCCAGCAGCAAATGGGTCCTAGGGGCAGATACGCAGTATTTT.

The genes are TRBV5-1 and TRBJ2-7; D remains ambiguous. Germline CDR1 reads SGHRS; CDR2 reads YFSETQ. The CDR3 loop spans 13 amino acids. V lost 5 bases and J lost 3, with 12 bases in between. The CDR3 nucleotides are TGCGCCAGCAGTCAGCAGGCCCACTACGAGCAGTACTTC. Its protein is CASSQQAHYEQYF. Complete variable domain (other parts from reference TRBV5-1 and TRBJ2-7): KAGVTQTPRYLIKTRGQQVTLSCSPISGHRSVSWYQQTPGQGLQFLFEYFSETQRNKGNFPGRFSGRQFSNSRSEMNVSTLELGDSALYLCASSQQAHYEQYFGPGTRLTVT.

This clonotype was counted ten times or more. This chain uses TRBV24-1 with TRBJ1-5; D is perhaps TRBD1 (6 bases). This CDR3 is 14 amino acids long. Looked up from germline, CDR1 is KGHDR and CDR2 is SFDVKD. V was clipped by 6 bases and J by 3 bases, with 11 bases between them. The CDR3 bases are TGTGCCACCAGTCCGGGGGGCCCCAATCAGCCCCAGCATTTT. This encodes CATSPGGPNQPQHF.

The chain carries TRBV12-3 or TRBV12-4 and TRBJ1-1; 8 nucleotides agree with TRBD1. Trimming removed 4 bases from V and 5 bases from J; junction bases left unmatched: 6. This CDR3 contains 14 residues. The CDR3 DNA is TGTGCCAGCAGTTGGAGGACAGGGCGTACTGAAGCTTTCTTT. It encodes CASSWRTGRTEAFF.

This clonotype was counted at least ten times. The chain's CDR3 is CSTAGLLNTGELFF. For the CDR3, the DNA is TGCAGTACCGCGGGACTTTTGAACACCGGGGAGCTGTTTTTT. This sequence joins TRBV20-1 and TRBJ2-2; D possibly corresponds to TRBD2 (6 bases). Trimming pared 8 bases from V and 1 base from J, leaving 14 bases between. CDR1 is DFQATT, CDR2 SNEGSKA, per germline (reference sequence). There are 14 residues in the CDR3.

This clonotype was counted at least ten times. The chain employs TRBV3-1 and TRBJ2-5; D is perhaps TRBD2 (6 bases). V gave up 4 bases and J gave up 3 bases, with 15 bases separating them. This CDR3 is built from 15 residues. Germline loops: CDR1 LGHDT, CDR2 YNNKEL (reference sequence). CDR3 sequence reads: CASSLREGGKETQYF. The CDR3 DNA follows: TGTGCCAGCAGCCTCCGTGAAGGCGGGAAAGAGACCCAGTACTTC.

On this clonotype itself: A much larger clone sits a single nucleotide away, making a read error possible. This chain links TRBV6-5 with TRBJ2-3, with 14 bases that match TRBD2. Looked up from germline, CDR1 is MNHEY and CDR2 is SVGAGI. The CDR3 runs 17 residues. The ends lost 6 bases at V and 5 bases at J; junction bases unmatched: 10. Here the CDR3 reads CASSRRTSGGPLDTQYF. In DNA, the CDR3 is TGTGCCAGCAGCCGTCGGACTAGCGGGGGGCCGCTAGATACGCAGTATTTT.

This clonotype has at least ten counts. The chain links TRBV10-3 to TRBJ2-7; D is undetermined. In germline, CDR1 is ENHRY, CDR2 SYGVKD. The CDR3 is made up of 16 amino acids. V gave up 2 bases and J gave up 4 bases, with 18 bases separating them. The CDR3 sequence is CAISENPGYSQYEQYF. CDR3 DNA sequence: TGTGCCATCAGTGAGAACCCCGGGTACAGCCAGTACGAGCAGTACTTC.

The chain combines TRBV9 with TRBJ2-7; D call uncertain. CDR3 size: 13 residues. Germline V lookup: CDR1 SGDLS, CDR2 YYNGEE. V dropped 0 bases and J dropped 1 base, with 5 bases sitting between them. The CDR3 loop reads CASSVDGSYEQYF. CDR3 nucleotides: TGTGCCAGCAGCGTAGACGGGTCCTACGAGCAGTACTTC.

The sample holds many counts of this clonotype. This rearrangement joins TRBV5-5 to TRBJ2-7; perhaps TRBD2 as D (6 bases). The CDR3 contains 12 residues. Trimming pared 4 bases from V and 6 bases from J, leaving 11 bases between. Germline V gives CDR1 SGHKS, CDR2 YYEKEE (reference sequence). The CDR3 DNA reads TGTGCCAGCAGCCCCACTAGCATCGAGCAGTACTTC. Amino acid sequence: CASSPTSIEQYF.

The table lists this clonotype with a few counts. DNA of the CDR3: TGTGCCAGCACCGGACAGGGGAGTCTGGACACTGAAGCTTTCTTT. It yields the protein CASTGQGSLDTEAFF. The V and J genes are TRBV6-1 and TRBJ1-1, with 9 nucleotides matching TRBD1. J lost 3 bases, V lost 7 bases, and 9 bases had no gene match. The germline gives CDR1 MNHNS, CDR2 SASEGT. CDR3 length: 15 amino acids.

This clonotype was counted many times. The CDR3 region is CSARVQRATYEQYF. CDR3 DNA: TGCAGTGCTAGAGTGCAGCGGGCAACCTACGAGCAGTACTTC. The chain couples TRBV20-1 to TRBJ2-7; the D gene is possibly TRBD2 (6 bases). This CDR3 has 14 amino acids. V lost 1 base and J 2 bases, leaving 12 bases between the germline ends. Germline V lookup: CDR1 DFQATT, CDR2 SNEGSKA (reference sequence).

This clonotype was seen repeatedly, ten times or more. The chain carries TRBV12-3 or TRBV12-4 and TRBJ2-2, with TRBD1 identical over 9 bases. V was pared by 4 bases and J by 2 bases, with 5 bases of the junction left unmatched. CDR3 length equals 16 residues. The CDR3 loop is CASSWGQGANTGELFF. The CDR3 nucleotides read TGTGCCAGCAGTTGGGGACAGGGAGCCAACACCGGGGAGCTGTTTTTT.

This clonotype was seen repeatedly, ten times or more. The chain carries TRBV11-2 and TRBJ2-3, with D uncertain. The germline CDR1 and CDR2 sequences are SGHAT and FQNNGV. CDR3 length equals 15 residues. Trimming left V 2 bases short and J 6 bases short, with 15 bases between. CDR3 in DNA: TGTGCCAGCAGCTTAACAGCACCATCCTCGGATACGCAGTATTTT. This sequence encodes CASSLTAPSSDTQYF.

This clonotype was counted only a few times. J is TRBJ1-2 and V is TRBV7-2; D possibly corresponds to TRBD1 (5 bases). V lost 6 bases and J lost 0, with 17 bases in between. Germline values: CDR1 SGHTA, CDR2 FQGNSA. The CDR3 is made up of 16 amino acids. This chain's CDR3 is CASRSGTAGPNYGYTF. The CDR3 coding sequence is TGTGCCAGCAGATCCGGGACGGCAGGGCCTAACTATGGCTACACCTTC. Full variable domain (remainder filled in from reference TRBV7-2 and TRBJ1-2): GAGVSQSPSNKVTEKGKDVELRCDPISGHTALYWYRQSLGQGLEFLIYFQGNSAPDKSGLPSDRFSAERTGGSVSTLTIQRTQQEDSAVYLCASRSGTAGPNYGYTFGSGTRLTVV.

Ten or more counts support this clonotype. The CDR3, as DNA: TGTGCCAGCAGTCCCCGGACCGAACAGGGAGTCGAGAGGGATGAAGCTTTCTTT. It yields the protein CASSPRTEQGVERDEAFF. The chain joins TRBV28 to TRBJ1-1, with a weak D call TRBD1 (6 bases). The germline V gene has CDR1 MDHEN and CDR2 SYDVKM. This CDR3 is built from 18 residues. The V end lost 5 bases, the J end lost 7 bases, and 29 bases lay between the germline ends.

This clonotype was seen a few times. This chain uses TRBV7-3 with TRBJ1-2, with D possibly matching TRBD1 (5 bases). Trimming removed 7 bases at V and 6 bases at J, with 15 bases between. The CDR3 loop spans 13 amino acids. CDR1 is SGHTA, CDR2 FQGTGA, per germline. CDR3 in DNA: TGTGCCAGCACCAATCCCCAGGGAGATGGCTACACCTTC. This encodes CASTNPQGDGYTF.

The V and J genes are TRBV10-3 and TRBJ1-5; 9 bases match TRBD1. The CDR3 extends over 13 amino acids. In germline, CDR1 is ENHRY, CDR2 SYGVKD. Here the CDR3 DNA reads TGTGCGAACAGACAGGGGGAGAATCAGCCCCAGCATTTT. Its protein is CANRQGENQPQHF.

This clonotype has ten or more counts. This chain connects TRBV7-6 to TRBJ2-7; D is unclear. V dropped 5 bases and J dropped 0 bases, with 23 bases sitting between them. This CDR3 has 18 amino acids. Germline V CDR1 and CDR2: SGHVS, FNYEAQ. The CDR3 is CASSPPPWTVQSSYEQYF. Written as DNA, the CDR3 is TGTGCCAGCAGCCCGCCCCCTTGGACGGTCCAGAGCTCCTACGAGCAGTACTTC.

The chain is built from TRBV5-6 and TRBJ1-3; no definite D call. Deletions cut 1 base from V and 3 bases from J, with 8 bases between. The length of the CDR3 is 14 residues. Germline V gives CDR1 SGHDT, CDR2 YYEEEE. The CDR3 nucleotides read TGTGCCAGCAGCTTGATCCCTATTGGAAACACCATATATTTT. This translates into CASSLIPIGNTIYF.

The chain joins TRBV2 to TRBJ1-2; maybe TRBD1 (6 bases). This CDR3 contains 12 residues. Trimming took 7 bases from V and 9 from J, leaving 15 bases between them. The germline V gene encodes CDR1 SNHLY and CDR2 FYNNEI. As DNA, the CDR3 is TGTGCCAGCACCACGGACAGTTGGAGCTACACCTTC. Protein product: CASTTDSWSYTF.

At least ten counts were recorded for this clonotype. The gene calls are TRBV10-3 and TRBJ2-5, with D perhaps matching TRBD1 (6 bases). CDR1 is ENHRY, CDR2 SYGVKD, per germline. This CDR3 has 14 residues. The V end was cut by 0 bases, the J end by 1 base, with 6 bases between. The CDR3 DNA reads TGTGCCATCAGTGAGTCGGACAGCCAAGAGACCCAGTACTTC. It encodes CAISESDSQETQYF.

This clonotype was found a few times. This chain uses TRBV6-2 or TRBV6-3 with TRBJ2-3; D assignment may be TRBD1 or TRBD2 (5 bases each). The CDR3 length is 15 residues. Per germline, CDR1 MNHEY and CDR2 SVGEGT. V lost 8 bases to trimming and J lost 2 bases, with 17 bases between them. CDR3 residues: CASSRTRGTTDTQYF. CDR3 sequence (DNA): TGTGCCAGCTCGAGAACTCGTGGGACCACAGATACGCAGTATTTT.

This clonotype was detected ten times or more. The V call is TRBV20-1, the J call TRBJ1-6; 7 nucleotides align to TRBD1. The germline V gene has CDR1 DFQATT and CDR2 SNEGSKA (reference sequence). The junction had 5 bases not matched to a gene; V was cut back by 6 bases and J by 0 bases. This CDR3 is 15 amino acids long. The CDR3 sequence: CSAKQGSSYNSPLHF. Written as DNA, the CDR3 is TGCAGTGCCAAACAGGGGAGCTCCTATAATTCACCCCTCCACTTT.

This clonotype has just a few counts. This chain links TRBV14 with TRBJ2-2; D is undetermined. V was cut by 0 bases and J by 3 bases, with 5 bases left in between. CDR1 and CDR2 (germline): SGHDN, FVKESK. The CDR3 runs to 14 residues. As DNA, the CDR3 is TGTGCCAGCAGCCAAGATCTCTACACCGGGGAGCTGTTTTTT. Translating it yields CASSQDLYTGELFF.

This clonotype was found many times. The V gene is TRBV6-6, the J gene TRBJ1-6, with D perhaps TRBD1 (5 bases). V was clipped by 4 bases and J by 8 bases, with 12 bases between them. Germline CDR1 is MNHNY and CDR2 is SVGAGI (reference sequence). This CDR3 region has 14 residues. The CDR3 bases are TGTGCCAGCAGTTCCCGGGACTCACATTCACCCCTCCACTTT. Encoded protein: CASSSRDSHSPLHF.

The chain links TRBV5-1 to TRBJ1-2; D remains ambiguous. Germline V gene data show CDR1 as SGHRS and CDR2 as YFSETQ. This CDR3 contains 15 residues. The V gene lost 7 bases and the J gene lost 4 bases, with 20 bases spanning the gap. CDR3 region: CASPFPEVPLYGYTF. As DNA, the CDR3 is TGCGCCAGCCCTTTTCCGGAGGTACCTCTCTATGGCTACACCTTC.

The genes are TRBV7-9 and TRBJ2-1; 10 bases line up with TRBD1. V lost 7 bases to trimming and J lost 9 bases; unmatched junction nucleotides: 6. The CDR3 runs 13 residues. Germline loops: CDR1 SEHNR, CDR2 FQNEAQ (reference sequence). CDR3 residues: CASIATGGGEQFF. The CDR3 nucleotides are TGTGCCAGCATCGCGACAGGGGGCGGTGAGCAGTTCTTC.